The clone carrying this T cell receptor (beta chain) was seen only a few times. What it recognizes is unknown. These data belong to a study of OX40 agonist ivuxolimab in advanced cancers. Study background: Treatment of patients was with ivuxolimab, an agonistic anti-OX40 (CD134) antibody. Recorded diagnoses for dose-escalation patients were hepatocellular carcinoma, melanoma, renal cell or head and neck cancer. Whole-study results and caveats: The average count of expanded clones was higher among CD8+ T cells than among CD4+. Some nonresponders likewise displayed low normalized T-cell clonal expansion.

This CDR3 is 15 amino acids long. Trimming stripped 4 bases from V and 0 bases from J, with 15 bases between. Looked up from germline, CDR1 is GTSNPN and CDR2 is SVGIG (reference sequence). Sequenced by immunoSEQ multiplex PCR; TCRdb stores in-frame clones only, minus some. Seen here are several thousand clones, around 87% observed once, and the top ten hold approximately 4.4%. The chain recombines TRBV30 with TRBJ1-2, with D tentatively TRBD1 (6 bases). The input for sequencing was CD4+ or CD8+ T cells sorted from blood, taken in a trial of the OX40 agonist ivuxolimab. This sequence originates from an adult with an advanced solid tumor such as melanoma, head and neck, liver or kidney cancer. The CDR3, as DNA: TGTGCCTGGATCCTCCGGGGGGCCCCTAACTATGGCTACACCTTC. Translating gives CAWILRGAPNYGYTF.